The 18 T cell receptor beta chains reported below all come from one sample, sequenced in a study of regulatory T cells in long-lasting Graves disease. Indicated time point: newly diagnosed GD, antithyroid drugs for less than 3 months. From PBMCs, RNA was extracted and then used to make the TCR library. Both iRepertoire HTBI primers and Arm-PCR of CDR3 regions were used to build the TCR beta libraries. MiXCR, run by TCRdb on the multiplex PCR reads, gives a single entry per CDR3 protein. This table holds roughly 560,000 distinct CDR3 sequences, roughly a sixth found once. Separately, the same data were catalogued under a study of T cells in Graves' hyperthyroidism and ophthalmopathy.

The sample here was peripheral blood mononuclear cells (PBMCs), taken at new diagnosis, from a patient treated with antithyroid drugs. All receptors derive from a woman aged 40-65 years with Graves disease.

This clonotype is a singleton in its sample. This could be a read error, since a much larger clone is one nucleotide away. The chain links TRBV5-1 to TRBJ2-1; TRBD1 might be the D (6 bases). The CDR3 runs 15 residues. Germline V gene data show CDR1 as SGHRS and CDR2 as YFSETQ. This chain's CDR3 is CTSSLGGGGYNEQFF. The CDR3 DNA is TGCACCAGCAGCTTGGGTGGGGGCGGCTACAATGAGCAGTTCTTC.

This clonotype occurred many times. The chain uses TRBV29-1 and TRBJ2-7; D perhaps matches TRBD1 (6 bases). The CDR3 is 13 residues long. The germline V and J ends were trimmed by 5 bases and 1 base, with 12 bases remaining between them. The germline V gene has CDR1 SQVTM and CDR2 ANQGSEA. The CDR3: CSVSRDTSYEQYF. The DNA of the CDR3 is TGCAGCGTTAGCCGGGACACTTCCTACGAGCAGTACTTC.

This clonotype is a singleton in its sample. V usage is TRBV27 and J usage is TRBJ2-6; D gene ambiguous. Germline V lookup: CDR1 MNHEY, CDR2 SMNVEV (reference sequence). The CDR3 has 14 residues. V dropped 3 bases and J dropped 2 bases, with 5 bases sitting between them. CDR3 region: CASSFSAGANVLTF. CDR3 coding DNA: TGTGCCAGCAGTTTTTCCGCTGGGGCCAACGTCCTGACTTTC.

Concerning this clonotype itself: This CDR3 fails to terminate in the conserved phenylalanine or tryptophan, so it likely reflects a read error. V usage is TRBV5-4 and J usage is TRBJ2-1, with 10 nucleotides matching TRBD2. Trimming cost V 8 bases and J 7 bases; bases outside gene matches: 12. The CDR3 totals 15 residues. The germline V gene encodes CDR1 SGHNT and CDR2 YYREEE (reference sequence). The CDR3 is CASSPEASGGNEQFS. The CDR3 DNA follows: TGTGCCAGTTCCCCGGAGGCTAGCGGGGGTAATGAGCAGTTCTCC.

This clonotype was recorded many times. The V call is TRBV11-3, the J call TRBJ2-3; TRBD1 agrees at 7 bases. The V segment lost 5 bases and the J segment 8 bases; nucleotides outside the gene matches: 16. The germline V gene has CDR1 SGHNT and CDR2 YENEEA. This CDR3 is 16 amino acids long. The CDR3 DNA reads TGTGCCAGCAGCCATTCCTGGACAGGCGAAGCTGGTACGCAGTATTTT. Residues: CASSHSWTGEAGTQYF.

This clonotype was counted at least ten times. The chain links TRBV5-6 to TRBJ2-1; 15 nucleotides align to TRBD2. Germline V gives CDR1 SGHDT, CDR2 YYEEEE. The CDR3 is 13 residues long. V lost 4 bases and J lost 15; bases outside the gene matches: 5. In DNA form, the CDR3 reads TGTGCCAGCAGCCTTGGGACTAGCGGGGGGCTGTTCTTC. The encoded protein is CASSLGTSGGLFF.

At least ten counts were recorded for this clonotype. The chain joins TRBV11-3 to TRBJ2-2; TRBD2 matches 9 bases. This CDR3 spans 17 amino acids. V shed 1 base, J shed 0 bases, and the junction held 3 bases outside the gene matches. Per the germline V gene, CDR1 is SGHNT and CDR2 is YENEEA. CDR3 DNA: TGTGCCAGCAGCTTAGGAGTAGCGGGGGCGAACACCGGGGAGCTGTTTTTT. It yields the protein CASSLGVAGANTGELFF. Full variable domain (rest looked up from reference TRBV11-3 and TRBJ2-2): EAGVVQSPRYKIIEKKQPVAFWCNPISGHNTLYWYLQNLGQGPELLIRYENEEAVDDSQLPKDRFSAERLKGVDSTLKIQPAELGDSAVYLCASSLGVAGANTGELFFGEGSRLTVL.

This chain's CDR3 is CASQGQGKTEKLFF. CDR3 coding DNA: TGTGCCAGCCAAGGACAGGGGAAAACTGAAAAACTGTTTTTT. The chain couples TRBV19 to TRBJ1-4, with 9 bases that match TRBD1. The length of the CDR3 is 14 residues. Trimming cost V 9 bases and J 7 bases; bases outside gene matches: 9. Germline values: CDR1 LNHDA, CDR2 SQIVND (reference sequence). The whole variable domain, remainder taken from reference TRBV19 and TRBJ1-4, is DGGITQSPKYLFRKEGQNVTLSCEQNLNHDAMYWYRQDPGQGLRLIYYSQIVNDFQKGDIAEGYSVSREKKESFPLTVTSAQKNPTAFYLCASQGQGKTEKLFFGSGTQLSVL.

V is TRBV3-1 and J is TRBJ1-2; 7 nucleotides line up with TRBD1. CDR1 is LGHDT and CDR2 is YNNKEL in the germline V gene (reference sequence). Germline trimming cut 8 bases from V and 7 bases from J; bases unmatched to any gene: 13. The CDR3 covers 14 residues. In nucleotides, the CDR3 is TGTGCCAGCGGCGGACGTGACAGGGCTTCTGGCTACACCTTC. Its protein product is CASGGRDRASGYTF.

The chain links TRBV5-1 to TRBJ2-5; D assignment may be TRBD1 or TRBD2 (5 bases each). V dropped 5 bases and J dropped 3 bases, with 14 bases sitting between them. This CDR3 has 14 residues. CDR1 is SGHRS, CDR2 YFSETQ, per germline. The CDR3 loop reads CASRGDGNEETQYF. The DNA for the CDR3 is TGCGCCAGCAGAGGGGACGGTAATGAAGAGACCCAGTACTTC.

There are many counts of this clonotype. The V gene is TRBV2, the J gene TRBJ2-1; D is possibly TRBD2 (6 bases). Trimming pared 6 bases from V and 5 bases from J, leaving 8 bases between. Per the germline V gene, CDR1 is SNHLY and CDR2 is FYNNEI. CDR3 length equals 12 residues. CDR3 sequence: CASRWEDNEQFF. The CDR3 DNA reads as TGTGCCAGCAGATGGGAGGACAATGAGCAGTTCTTC.

V gene TRBV19 combines with J gene TRBJ1-1; D remains ambiguous. Germline lookup yields CDR1 LNHDA and CDR2 SQIVND (reference sequence). Trimming stripped 9 bases from V and 1 base from J, with 18 bases between. The CDR3 has 15 amino acids. CDR3: CASTQRGPQNTEAFF. CDR3 nucleotide sequence: TGTGCCAGCACTCAACGGGGTCCGCAGAACACTGAAGCTTTCTTT.

This clonotype was counted many times. V usage is TRBV5-4 and J usage is TRBJ2-4; TRBD2 matches 7 bases. CDR3 size: 15 residues. The junction had 8 bases not matched to a gene; V was cut back by 0 bases and J by 8 bases. Germline V gene data show CDR1 as SGHNT and CDR2 as YYREEE (reference sequence). CDR3 loop: CASSLVTGGDDIQYF. CDR3 nucleotide sequence: TGTGCCAGCAGCTTGGTAACGGGGGGAGACGACATTCAGTACTTC.

The genes are TRBV11-1 and TRBJ1-1; D unresolved. The V gene lost 5 bases and the J gene lost 4 bases, with 14 bases spanning the gap. CDR1 is SGHAT, CDR2 FQDESV, per germline (reference sequence). This CDR3 has 14 amino acids. In DNA, the CDR3 is TGTGCCAGCAGCCAAGGAGGGTTTCGCACTGAAGCTTTCTTT. Protein sequence: CASSQGGFRTEAFF.

This clonotype has a count of ten or more. The V call is TRBV28, the J call TRBJ1-1, with D perhaps TRBD1 (5 bases). The ends were cut back, 5 bases at V and 6 bases at J, with 16 bases in the middle. The germline V gene encodes CDR1 MDHEN and CDR2 SYDVKM. The CDR3 sequence is 14 residues long. DNA for the CDR3: TGTGCCAGCAGTCCCGTTCTCCAGGGCGCTGAAGCTTTCTTT. Residues: CASSPVLQGAEAFF.

This clonotype was counted between two and nine times. The rearrangement joins TRBV13 to TRBJ1-6, with D unresolved. Trimming stripped 4 bases from V and 6 bases from J, with 19 bases between. The CDR3 consists of 17 residues. Germline assignment: CDR1 PRHDT and CDR2 FYEKMQ (reference sequence). Here the CDR3 reads CASSSTLPISRNSPLHF. CDR3 coding DNA: TGTGCCAGCAGCTCAACTCTACCCATCTCCCGTAATTCACCCCTCCACTTT.

This clonotype was seen repeatedly, ten times or more. The V and J genes are TRBV7-6 and TRBJ2-1; TRBD2 matches 11 bases. The length of the CDR3 is 14 residues. V lost 5 bases, J lost 10 bases, and 7 bases stayed unmatched. Looked up from germline, CDR1 is SGHVS and CDR2 is FNYEAQ. As DNA, the CDR3 is TGTGCCAGCAGCCCACAGGCTAGCGGGGGGGAGCAGTTCTTC. It specifies CASSPQASGGEQFF.

The chain links TRBV7-9 to TRBJ1-1; D unresolved. Trimming cost V 1 base and J 3 bases, with 6 bases left between them. Germline V lookup: CDR1 SEHNR, CDR2 FQNEAQ (reference sequence). This CDR3 region has 13 residues. The CDR3 is CASSLGIYTEAFF. The CDR3 nucleotides read TGTGCCAGCAGCTTAGGGATTTACACTGAAGCTTTCTTT.